Each of the 20 T cell receptor beta chains below was sequenced from the same sample in a study of shared clonotypes between healthy human individuals. Profiled with immunoSEQ multiplex PCR; TCRdb holds only in-frame clones, not every one. Of some 2,000,000 clones listed, more than 90% are singletons. Input material: naive CD4+ T cells sorted from blood. Subset in this sample: CD45RA+ positively selected. The receptors come from a man younger than 30 in good health.

This rearrangement joins TRBV29-1 to TRBJ1-2, with D perhaps TRBD1 (5 bases). The CDR3 contains 13 residues. Germline CDR1 and CDR2: SQVTM and ANQGSEA. Trimming removed 5 bases at V and 1 base at J, with 11 bases between. The CDR3: CSVTAGFNYGYTF. In DNA, the CDR3 is TGCAGCGTTACCGCAGGGTTTAACTATGGCTACACCTTC.

This chain connects TRBV5-8 to TRBJ2-7, with no clear D. Germline V gives CDR1 SGHTS, CDR2 YDEGEE. The CDR3 runs to 10 residues. The CDR3 spells CTDDGYEQYF. The CDR3 nucleotides read TGTACCGACGACGGTTACGAGCAGTACTTC. Looking up the rest from reference TRBV5-8 and TRBJ2-7 gives the full variable domain: EAGVTQSPTHLIKTRGQQATLRCSPISGHTSVYWYQQALGLGLQFLLWYDEGEERNRGNFPPRFSGRQFPNYSSELNVNALELEDSALYLCTDDGYEQYFGPGTRLTVT.

The chain is built from TRBV19 and TRBJ1-5, with a tentative D call TRBD1 (6 bases). Deletions cut 6 bases from V and 4 bases from J, with 13 bases between. This CDR3 is 14 amino acids long. Germline CDR1 reads LNHDA; CDR2 reads SQIVND (reference sequence). The CDR3 DNA sequence: TGTGCCAGTAGGCGGCAGGGGACAAATCAGCCCCAGCATTTT. Translation gives CASRRQGTNQPQHF.

This chain's CDR3 is CSVAARPSSYNEQFF. Here the CDR3 DNA reads TGCAGCGTGGCCGCGCGGCCAAGCTCCTACAATGAGCAGTTCTTC. V is TRBV29-1 and J is TRBJ2-1; no clear D. CDR3 size: 15 residues. The germline V gene encodes CDR1 SQVTM and CDR2 ANQGSEA. With 6 bases removed from V and 0 bases from J, the gap between germline ends came to 15 bases.

The rearrangement links TRBV5-1 to TRBJ2-7; 8 bases match TRBD1. Germline assignment: CDR1 SGHRS and CDR2 YFSETQ. The CDR3 contains 14 residues. The J segment lost 3 bases and the V segment lost 4 bases, leaving 6 bases of the junction unmatched. CDR3 residues: CASSDTGGIYEQYF. DNA of the CDR3: TGCGCCAGCAGCGACACAGGGGGGATCTACGAGCAGTACTTC. The entire variable domain, with the rest obtained from reference TRBV5-1 and TRBJ2-7, is as follows: KAGVTQTPRYLIKTRGQQVTLSCSPISGHRSVSWYQQTPGQGLQFLFEYFSETQRNKGNFPGRFSGRQFSNSRSEMNVSTLELGDSALYLCASSDTGGIYEQYFGPGTRLTVT.

The chain carries TRBV27 and TRBJ1-3; TRBD1 is a possible D gene (5 bases). Deletions cut 1 base from V and 1 base from J, with 11 bases between. Germline V lookup: CDR1 MNHEY, CDR2 SMNVEV (reference sequence). CDR3 length: 16 amino acids. The CDR3: CASSLYPGHSGNTIYF. The CDR3 coding sequence is TGTGCCAGCAGTTTATATCCAGGGCATTCTGGAAACACCATATATTTT.

In the case of this clone: The same CDR3 can be traced to other DNA sequences in this sample. CDR3 DNA sequence: TGTGCCAGCAGCTTAGCGGGGACTAGCGGAACCTACGAGCAGTACTTC. Translation: CASSLAGTSGTYEQYF. The V and J genes are TRBV7-2 and TRBJ2-7; 11 nucleotides line up with TRBD2. CDR3 length equals 16 residues. CDR1 is SGHTA and CDR2 is FQGNSA in the germline V gene. V was clipped by 0 bases and J by 2 bases; unmatched bases: 3.

Regarding this clone: The sample holds other DNA sequences that translate to the same CDR3. CDR3 sequence (DNA): TGTGCCAGCAGGGGGGGGTCCTCCTACAATGAGCAGTTCTTC. This translates into CASRGGSSYNEQFF. This chain uses TRBV6-5 with TRBJ2-1; TRBD2 agrees at 7 bases. Germline V lookup: CDR1 MNHEY, CDR2 SVGAGI. With 6 bases clipped from V and 0 bases from J, the junction kept 2 bases outside the gene matches. The CDR3 spans 14 residues.

The chain's CDR3 is CASSFRTPTYEQYF. In DNA, the CDR3 is TGCGCCAGCAGCTTCCGGACGCCCACCTACGAGCAGTACTTC. This chain uses TRBV5-1 with TRBJ2-7; D gene unclear. Germline CDR1 and CDR2: SGHRS and YFSETQ. The V end lost 2 bases, the J end lost 2 bases, and 11 bases lay between the germline ends. The CDR3 sequence is 14 residues long.

This chain joins TRBV7-2 and TRBJ2-3, with D possibly being TRBD2 (6 bases). The CDR3 length is 16 residues. From germline, CDR1 is SGHTA and CDR2 FQGNSA. Between the trimmed V and J ends, which lost 1 base and 4 bases, there was a span of 15 bases. The CDR3 spells CASSLEGRSSADTQYF. The CDR3 DNA sequence: TGTGCCAGCAGCTTAGAGGGGAGGAGCTCCGCAGATACGCAGTATTTT.

In regard to this clone: At the DNA level, this CDR3 is encoded by other sequences in the same sample as well. J is TRBJ2-7 and V is TRBV5-4; D gene unclear. Germline CDR1 reads SGHNT; CDR2 reads YYREEE (reference sequence). The ends were cut back, 4 bases at V and 0 bases at J, with 5 bases in the middle. The CDR3 consists of 12 residues. Here the CDR3 reads CASSLRSYEQYF. CDR3 nucleotide sequence: TGTGCCAGCAGCCTACGCTCCTACGAGCAGTACTTC.

The chain employs TRBV7-2 and TRBJ2-7; 12 bases match TRBD2. The germline V gene has CDR1 SGHTA and CDR2 FQGNSA. V gave up 5 bases and J gave up 0 bases; unmatched junction bases: 14. This CDR3 is 19 amino acids long. The CDR3 nucleotides are TGTGCCAGCAGCCGACCCGGGACTAGCGGGCGATTAAACTCCTACGAGCAGTACTTC. This gives the protein CASSRPGTSGRLNSYEQYF.

V gene TRBV28 combines with J gene TRBJ2-1; 10 bases fit TRBD1. V gave up 2 bases and J gave up 5 bases; unmatched junction bases: 6. Germline V gene lookup returns CDR1 MDHEN and CDR2 SYDVKM. The CDR3 totals 16 residues. The CDR3 DNA follows: TGTGCCAGCAGTTTAAGTTGGGACAGGGGACACAATGAGCAGTTCTTC. It is translated as CASSLSWDRGHNEQFF.

The rearrangement links TRBV7-9 to TRBJ2-7; D perhaps matches TRBD2 (6 bases). This CDR3 has 14 amino acids. Germline-derived CDR1 and CDR2 are SEHNR and FQNEAQ (reference sequence). V was cut by 5 bases and J by 2 bases, with 13 bases left in between. The CDR3 nucleotides read TGTGCCAGCAGCGGTCCTGGCGGGGCCTACGAGCAGTACTTC. Translating it yields CASSGPGGAYEQYF.

The chain couples TRBV11-2 to TRBJ2-7, with D possibly matching TRBD1 (6 bases). The CDR3 covers 14 residues. Deletions cut 1 base from V and 5 bases from J, with 12 bases between. The germline gives CDR1 SGHAT, CDR2 FQNNGV. The CDR3 protein is CASSLVSRGHEQYF. DNA for the CDR3: TGTGCCAGCAGCTTAGTCAGCAGGGGCCACGAGCAGTACTTC.

This clone was picked up one time. The gene calls are TRBV2 and TRBJ2-2; D is perhaps TRBD1 (5 bases). Per germline, CDR1 SNHLY and CDR2 FYNNEI. V lost 6 bases, J lost 3 bases, and 14 bases lay in between. The CDR3 is 15 amino acids. CDR3 sequence reads: CASRGPGDYTGELFF. CDR3 DNA sequence: TGTGCCAGCAGGGGGCCAGGTGATTACACCGGGGAGCTGTTTTTT.

The CDR3 here is CASSLEPPSSYEQYF. The DNA for the CDR3 is TGCGCCAGCAGCTTAGAGCCCCCTTCCTCCTACGAGCAGTACTTC. The chain has TRBV5-1 and TRBJ2-7; D ambiguous. Germline V lookup: CDR1 SGHRS, CDR2 YFSETQ. The CDR3 totals 15 residues. Trimming stripped 2 bases from V and 0 bases from J, with 12 bases between.

The rearrangement links TRBV19 to TRBJ1-6; 7 bases align to TRBD1. The J segment lost 7 bases and the V segment lost 2 bases, leaving 5 bases of the junction unmatched. This CDR3 has 15 residues. Germline values: CDR1 LNHDA, CDR2 SQIVND (reference sequence). CDR3 in DNA: TGTGCCAGTAGTATAAAGGGGGCGGAAAATTCACCCCTCCACTTT. It encodes CASSIKGAENSPLHF.

The count of this clone is one. The junction does not match germline at one end; this may be a read error. J is TRBJ2-7 and V is TRBV18, with D perhaps TRBD1 (5 bases). The V gene's germline CDR1 is KGHSH and CDR2 LQKENI. The length of the CDR3 is 14 residues. CDR3 loop: CASSSPQGSYEQYF. The DNA of the CDR3 is TGTGCCAGCTCATCACCCCAGGGTTCCTACGAGCAGTACTTC.

This chain links TRBV2 with TRBJ1-4; D gene unclear. This CDR3 is 11 amino acids long. The V gene's germline CDR1 is SNHLY and CDR2 FYNNEI. V lost 6 bases to trimming and J lost 8 bases, with 7 bases between them. The CDR3 reads CASRPREKLFF. The DNA of the CDR3 is TGTGCCAGCAGACCACGAGAAAAACTGTTTTTT.